The source of this T cell receptor beta chain is a study of beta chain features in type 1 diabetes (dated by TCRdb to 2016 to 2019). In the study overall: Mean age, gender distribution, total cell number and subset yield did not differ between patients and healthy donors. A total of approximately 100 million sorted cells were examined across all samples, and the number of cells per subset was strongly correlated with RNA yield. Regulatory and stem cell-like memory subsets were isolated from only 8 patients and roughly 8 healthy donors, whereas naive and central memory subsets came from all 28 donors. In the study, TCRB repertoires of sorted circulating CD4+ T cell subsets from recently diagnosed type 1 diabetes patients were compared with those of matched healthy donors. General conclusions and limits of the study: Sequencing cDNA rather than genomic DNA could over-represent highly expressing activated cells, although activation and CD3 levels did not differ between groups. Type 1 diabetes patients showed a moderate but significant shortening of TCRB CDR3 length in all four CD4+ subsets. Because the HLA sub-analyses included only small numbers of individuals, any influence of HLA type on TCRB rearrangement was left unresolved. Naive, central memory and regulatory TCRB repertoires appeared more similar among patients than among healthy donors. At VDJ recombination sites, type 1 diabetes patients had fewer insertions and more deleted nucleotides, which implies abnormalities in thymic rearrangement. PCR might favor shorter templates, but patient and control samples were amplified and corrected together, so any skew would affect both groups equally.

Sequences SGDLS (CDR1) and YYNGEE (CDR2) are obtained from the germline V gene. V is shortened by 5 bases, J by 8 bases, and the region joining them spans 18 bases. The CDR3 starts with the cysteine, ends with the phenylalanine, and has 14 residues. Just the 42-base CDR3 DNA is kept, in frame starting at base 1. Each donor gave one peripheral blood draw, approximately 110 mL on average, collected into heparinised tubes. A BD FACSAria II and a panel including CD45RO, CCR7, CD25, CD127, CD95 and CD27 were used to sort naive, central memory, regulatory and stem cell-like memory CD4+ T cells. All sorted populations exceeded 95% purity. Right away, PBMCs were isolated by Lymphoprep density gradient centrifugation and were stained directly, with no culture step. Samples were stained and sorted in pairs, with one healthy donor and one patient per experiment, so that batch effects were minimized. The entire isolated RNA was reverse transcribed using the High Capacity cDNA Reverse Transcription Kit, and thus expressed TCRB transcripts were sequenced. Deep immunoSEQ sequencing was applied to naive, central memory and regulatory T cell samples, giving an average of around 4 million total reads per sample. After sorted cells were lysed in RLT buffer, RNA was extracted with DNase-treated RNeasy Micro or Mini kits, with the choice depending on cell number. To prevent cross-contamination, each cell subset was processed individually, whereas patient and healthy donor samples were processed jointly. The immunoSEQ multiplex PCR was used to amplify TCRB sequences from cDNA, generating 87-bp fragments that spanned the CDR3 region. Sequencing of the amplicons was done on the Illumina HiSeq platform. The authors processed their data as follows. PCR bias was corrected computationally using synthetic template baselines, and reads within Hamming distance 2 were collapsed, with unmergeable singletons discarded. Reads were aligned against IMGT so that V, D and J genes, CDR3 length and insertions or deletions at six rearrangement sites could be assigned. Within each subset, clonotype counts were normalized to sorted cell number, after which true diversity and Gini coefficients were computed with the tcR R package. Repertoire sharing was quantified using the overlap coefficient calculated on TCRB nucleotide sequences. As a proxy for the pre-selection repertoire, out-of-frame TCRB sequences from naive cells were analyzed. Held by TCRdb, this immuneACCESS table contains in-frame sequences only and omits some clones. Under half of the omission traces to an unresolved V gene where checked; the cause of the rest is unknown. The V and J calls and the clone size are those of that table, but D and trimming were determined from the DNA. The sample table contains over 200,000 clones; only one count was recorded for 11% of them. The ten top clones hold about 0.018% of the sample.

About this clone: Its antigen specificity is not known. Per-nucleotide qualities are absent, and no much larger clonotype sits a single base away.

Source material: naive CD4+ T cells from blood. The sample's cell subset or site label, in plain terms: true naive CD4+ T cells. The receptor was isolated from a young man with type 1 diabetes. The chain couples TRBV9 to TRBJ2-3; TRBD2 is possibly the D segment (6 matching bases). The sequenced DNA: TGTGCCAGCAGTGCCCGGGGGAGGCCGGGTACGCAGTATTTT. Its protein is CASSARGRPGTQYF.